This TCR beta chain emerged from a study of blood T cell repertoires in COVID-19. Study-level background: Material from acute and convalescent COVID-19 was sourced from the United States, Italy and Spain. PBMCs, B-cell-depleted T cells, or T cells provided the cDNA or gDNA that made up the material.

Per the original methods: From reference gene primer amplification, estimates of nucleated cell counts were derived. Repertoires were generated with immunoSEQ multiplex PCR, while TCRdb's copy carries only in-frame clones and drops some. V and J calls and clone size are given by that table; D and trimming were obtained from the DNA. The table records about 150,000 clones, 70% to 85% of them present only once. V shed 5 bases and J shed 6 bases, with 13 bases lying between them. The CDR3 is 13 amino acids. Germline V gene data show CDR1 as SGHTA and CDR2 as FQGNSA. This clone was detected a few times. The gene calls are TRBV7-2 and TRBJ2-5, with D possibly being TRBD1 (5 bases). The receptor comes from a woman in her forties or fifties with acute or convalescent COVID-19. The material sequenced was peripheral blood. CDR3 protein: CASSPGRVQTQYF. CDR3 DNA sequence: TGTGCCAGCAGCCCAGGCAGGGTGCAGACCCAGTACTTC.